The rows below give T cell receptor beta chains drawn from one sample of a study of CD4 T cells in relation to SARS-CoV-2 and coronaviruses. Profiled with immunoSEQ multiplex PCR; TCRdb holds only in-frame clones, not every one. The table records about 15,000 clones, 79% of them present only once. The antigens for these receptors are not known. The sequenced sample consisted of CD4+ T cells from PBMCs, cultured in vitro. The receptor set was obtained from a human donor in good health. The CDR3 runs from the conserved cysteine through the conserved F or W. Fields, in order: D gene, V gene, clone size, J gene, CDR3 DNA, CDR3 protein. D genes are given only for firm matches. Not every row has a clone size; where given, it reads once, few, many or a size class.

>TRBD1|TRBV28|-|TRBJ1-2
TGTGCCAGCAGTTCGTCCCGGCCCGGGACAGGCCGCTATGGCTACACCTTC
CASSSSRPGTGRYGYTF
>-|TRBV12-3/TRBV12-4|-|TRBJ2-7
TGTGCCAGCAGTTTAGTGGCTTCGAGGGAGCAGTACTTC
CASSLVASREQYF
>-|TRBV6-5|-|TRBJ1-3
TGTGCCAGCAGCAAGGACAGCCTCTCTGGAAACACCATATATTTT
CASSKDSLSGNTIYF
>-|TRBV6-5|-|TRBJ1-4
TGTGCCAGCAGTTACGCCTTTCGATCTGAAAAACTGTTTTTT
CASSYAFRSEKLFF
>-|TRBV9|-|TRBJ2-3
TGTGCCAGCAGCGTAGGGTCTCGGAGCGGAGGCACAGATACGCAGTATTTT
CASSVGSRSGGTDTQYF
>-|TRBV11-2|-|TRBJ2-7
TGTGCCAGCAGTTCCACTGACGGGGACTACGAGCAGTACTTC
CASSSTDGDYEQYF
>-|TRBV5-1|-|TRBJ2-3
TGCGCCAGCAGCTTGGATACTCCAAGAACAGATACGCAGTATTTT
CASSLDTPRTDTQYF
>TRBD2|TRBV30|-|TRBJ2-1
TGTGCCACCTCCGGGACTAGCGGGATGTCGGAGCAGTTCTTC
CATSGTSGMSEQFF
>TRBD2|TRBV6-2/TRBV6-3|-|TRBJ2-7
TGTGCCAGCAGTTATCGAGGACTAGCGCTTCACGAGCAGTACTTC
CASSYRGLALHEQYF
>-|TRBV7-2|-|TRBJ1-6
TGTGCCAGCAGCTTAAGTCAGGGCCTCAATTCACCCCTCCACTTT
CASSLSQGLNSPLHF
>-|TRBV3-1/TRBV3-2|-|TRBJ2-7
TGTGCCAGCAGCCACTTTTTTTGCGGGGGACAAAGCTACGAGCAGTACTTC
CASSHFFCGGQSYEQYF
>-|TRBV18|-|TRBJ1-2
TGTGCCAGCTCACCAAGTACAGACGATGGCTACACCTTC
CASSPSTDDGYTF
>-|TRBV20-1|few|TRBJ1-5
TGCAGTGCTAGTGCGTGGGGCCATCAGCCCCAGCATTTT
CSASAWGHQPQHF
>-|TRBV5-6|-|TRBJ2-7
TGTGCCAGCAGCTTGGGGCAGGGAAACCCCTACGAGCAGTACTTC
CASSLGQGNPYEQYF
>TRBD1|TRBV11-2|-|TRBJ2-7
TGTGCCAGCAGCTTCGGACAGGGCTACGAGCAGTACTTC
CASSFGQGYEQYF
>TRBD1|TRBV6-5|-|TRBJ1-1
TGTGCCAGCAGGTGGGACAGGGGAACTGAAGCTTTCTTT
CASRWDRGTEAFF
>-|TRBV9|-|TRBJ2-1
TGTGCCAGCAGCGGCGACGTTAGCGAATACAATGAGCAGTTCTTC
CASSGDVSEYNEQFF
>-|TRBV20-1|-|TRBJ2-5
TGCAGTGCTGGCAGTCGAGAGACCCAGTACTTC
CSAGSRETQYF
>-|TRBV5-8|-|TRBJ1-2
TGTGCCAGCAGCTGGGGGTTTTCGGTTGGCTATGGCTACACCTTT
CASSWGFSVGYGYTF
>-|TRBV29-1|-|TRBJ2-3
TGCAGCGTTGAATCGGATTTTCGGGATACGCAGTATTTT
CSVESDFRDTQYF
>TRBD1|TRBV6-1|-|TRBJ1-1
TGTGCCAGCAGTGAAGGGGGGACAGGGAACACTGAAGCTTTCTTT
CASSEGGTGNTEAFF
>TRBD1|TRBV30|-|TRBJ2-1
TGTGCCTGGAGTTTGGATAGGGGGCTGTTCTTC
CAWSLDRGLFF
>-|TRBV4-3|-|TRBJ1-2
TGCGCCAGCAGCCAAGATTTGTCAGCTAACTATGGCTACACCTTC
CASSQDLSANYGYTF
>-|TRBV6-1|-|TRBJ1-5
TGTGCCAGCAGTGATCGGGGGGTTGGCAATCAGCCCCAGCATTTT
CASSDRGVGNQPQHF
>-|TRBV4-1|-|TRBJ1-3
TGCGCCAGCAGCCAAGGGGGAATGGCCGGAAACACCATATATTTT
CASSQGGMAGNTIYF
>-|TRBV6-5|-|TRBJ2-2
TGTGCCAGCAGTTACGGCACCGGGGAGCTGTTTTTT
CASSYGTGELFF
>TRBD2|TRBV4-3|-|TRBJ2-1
TGCGCCAGCAGCCCACCCGGGACTAACAATGAGCAGTTCTTC
CASSPPGTNNEQFF
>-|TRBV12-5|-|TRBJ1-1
TGTGCTAGCGCCGAGGGGGTCAACACTGAAGCTTTCTTT
CASAEGVNTEAFF
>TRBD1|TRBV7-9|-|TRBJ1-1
TGTGCCAGCAGCACCAATCCCCAGGGGGACGCTTTCTTT
CASSTNPQGDAFF
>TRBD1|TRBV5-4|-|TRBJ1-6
TGTGCCAGCAGCCAGGGCGGGACAGGGCTTAGTTCACCCCTCCACTTT
CASSQGGTGLSSPLHF